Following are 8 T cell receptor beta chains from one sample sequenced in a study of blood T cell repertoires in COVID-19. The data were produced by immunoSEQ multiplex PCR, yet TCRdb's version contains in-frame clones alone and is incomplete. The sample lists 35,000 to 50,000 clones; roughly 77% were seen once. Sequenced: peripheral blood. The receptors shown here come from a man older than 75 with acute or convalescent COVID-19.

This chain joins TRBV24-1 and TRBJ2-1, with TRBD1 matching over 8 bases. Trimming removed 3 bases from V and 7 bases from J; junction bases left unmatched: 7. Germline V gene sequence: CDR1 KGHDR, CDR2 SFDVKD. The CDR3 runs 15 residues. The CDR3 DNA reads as TGTGCCACCAGTGATGACCGGGACAGGAGGAATGAGCAGTTCTTC. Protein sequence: CATSDDRDRRNEQFF.

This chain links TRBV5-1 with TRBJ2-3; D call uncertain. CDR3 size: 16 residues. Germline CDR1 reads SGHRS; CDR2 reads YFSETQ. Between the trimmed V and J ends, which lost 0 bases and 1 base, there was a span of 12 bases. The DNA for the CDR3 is TGCGCCAGCAGCTTGGATAAATACCGGGGCACAGATACGCAGTATTTT. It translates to CASSLDKYRGTDTQYF.

The CDR3 DNA is TGTGCCAGCAGAATAGGACAGGGTATTTCACCCCTCCACTTT. Protein: CASRIGQGISPLHF. The rearrangement joins TRBV28 to TRBJ1-6; 8 bases match TRBD1. The CDR3 sequence is 14 residues long. Unmatched junction bases numbered 7, after V lost 6 bases and J lost 9 bases. The germline V gene encodes CDR1 MDHEN and CDR2 SYDVKM.

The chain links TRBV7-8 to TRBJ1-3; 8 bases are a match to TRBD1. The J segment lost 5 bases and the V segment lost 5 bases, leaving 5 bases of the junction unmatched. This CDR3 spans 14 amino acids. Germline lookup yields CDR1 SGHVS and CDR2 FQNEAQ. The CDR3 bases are TGTGCCAGCAGCCTTGGACAGGGTAGAAACACCATATATTTT. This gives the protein CASSLGQGRNTIYF.

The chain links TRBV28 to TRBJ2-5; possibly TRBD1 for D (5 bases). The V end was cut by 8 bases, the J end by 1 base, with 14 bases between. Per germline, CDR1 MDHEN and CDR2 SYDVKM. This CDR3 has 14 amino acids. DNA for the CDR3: TGTGCCAGCCGTCACACAGGTCTCCAAGAGACCCAGTACTTC. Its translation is CASRHTGLQETQYF.

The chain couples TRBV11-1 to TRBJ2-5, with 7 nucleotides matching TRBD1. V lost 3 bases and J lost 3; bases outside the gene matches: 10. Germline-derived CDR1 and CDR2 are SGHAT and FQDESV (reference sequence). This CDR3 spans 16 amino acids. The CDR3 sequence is CASSFHPTGLKETQYF. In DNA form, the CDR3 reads TGTGCCAGCAGCTTTCATCCGACAGGGCTAAAAGAGACCCAGTACTTC.

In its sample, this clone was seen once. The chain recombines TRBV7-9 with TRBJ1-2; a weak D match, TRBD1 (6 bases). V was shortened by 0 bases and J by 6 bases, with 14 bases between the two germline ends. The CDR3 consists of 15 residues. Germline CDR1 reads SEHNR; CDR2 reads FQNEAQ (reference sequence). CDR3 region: CASSLAQGWIDGYTF. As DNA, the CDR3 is TGTGCCAGCAGCTTAGCGCAGGGGTGGATAGATGGCTACACCTTC.

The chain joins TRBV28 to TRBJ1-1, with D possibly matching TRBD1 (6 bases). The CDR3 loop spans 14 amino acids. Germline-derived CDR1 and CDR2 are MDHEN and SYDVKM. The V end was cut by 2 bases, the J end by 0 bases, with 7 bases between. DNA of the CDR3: TGTGCCAGCAGTTTAGGGACATTGAACACTGAAGCTTTCTTT. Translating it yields CASSLGTLNTEAFF. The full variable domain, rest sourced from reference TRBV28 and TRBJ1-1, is DVKVTQSSRYLVKRTGEKVFLECVQDMDHENMFWYRQDPGLGLRLIYFSYDVKMKEKGDIPEGYSVSREKKERFSLILESASTNQTSMYLCASSLGTLNTEAFFGQGTRLTVV.